This T cell receptor beta chain derives from a study of blood T cell repertoires in COVID-19. This clone showed up just a few times. This CDR3 is 16 amino acids long. The V gene lost 0 bases and the J gene lost 8 bases, with 16 bases spanning the gap. CDR1 and CDR2 from the germline V gene are SGHVS and FQNEAQ. Sequencing used immunoSEQ multiplex PCR; TCRdb keeps in-frame clones, though not all of them. Among 93,000 or so clones listed, roughly 82% were seen once. The receptor comes from a human donor in a cohort sampled during active COVID-19. The source material was peripheral blood. The chain uses TRBV7-8 and TRBJ1-4; D uncertain. DNA for the CDR3: TGTGCCAGCAGCTTAGCGGACCTGAGGGCGGTCGAAAAACTGTTTTTT. Translating gives CASSLADLRAVEKLFF.